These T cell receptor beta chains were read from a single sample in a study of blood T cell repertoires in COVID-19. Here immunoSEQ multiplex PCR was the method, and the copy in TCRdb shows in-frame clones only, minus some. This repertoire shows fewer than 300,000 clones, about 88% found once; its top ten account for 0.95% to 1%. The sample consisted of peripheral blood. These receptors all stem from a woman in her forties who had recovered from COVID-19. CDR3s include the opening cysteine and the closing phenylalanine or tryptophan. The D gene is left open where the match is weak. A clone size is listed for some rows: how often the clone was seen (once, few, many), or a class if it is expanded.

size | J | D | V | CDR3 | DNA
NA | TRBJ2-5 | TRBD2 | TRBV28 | CASSLGLAGDAETQYF | TGTGCCAGCAGTTTAGGATTAGCGGGAGATGCGGAGACCCAGTACTTC
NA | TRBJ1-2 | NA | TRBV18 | CASSPGRGRGYGYTF | TGTGCCAGCTCACCAGGGCGGGGGCGCGGCTATGGCTACACCTTC
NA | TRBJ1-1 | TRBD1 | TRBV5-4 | CASSPGQGGTEAFF | TGTGCCAGCAGCCCAGGACAGGGCGGCACTGAAGCTTTCTTT
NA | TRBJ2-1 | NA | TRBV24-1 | CATSDPTSSLVSYNEQFF | TGTGCCACCAGTGACCCCACTAGCTCCCTGGTCTCCTACAATGAGCAGTTCTTC
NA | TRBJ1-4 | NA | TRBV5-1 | CASSLGAATAGNEKLFF | TGCGCCAGCAGCTTGGGGGCCGCGACAGCGGGTAATGAAAAACTGTTTTTT
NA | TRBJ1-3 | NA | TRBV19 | CASSIADRISGNTIYF | TGTGCCAGTAGTATAGCCGACAGGATCTCTGGAAACACCATATATTTT
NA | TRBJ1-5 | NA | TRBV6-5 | CASSGGWYNQPQHF | TGTGCCAGCTCGGGGGGGTGGTACAATCAGCCCCAGCATTTT
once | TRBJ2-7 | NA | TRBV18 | CASSPGSHEQYF | TGTGCCAGCTCACCAGGGAGTCACGAGCAGTACTTC
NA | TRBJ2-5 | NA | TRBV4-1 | CASSPRVAQETQYF | TGCGCCAGCAGCCCAAGAGTTGCCCAAGAGACCCAGTACTTC
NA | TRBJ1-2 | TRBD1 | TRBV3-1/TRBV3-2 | CASSPGTGGWNGYTF | TGTGCCAGCAGCCCAGGGACAGGGGGCTGGAATGGCTACACCTTC
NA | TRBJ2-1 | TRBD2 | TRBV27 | CASSLWASGDARAYEQFF | TGTGCCAGCAGTTTATGGGCTAGCGGGGACGCACGGGCCTATGAGCAGTTCTTC
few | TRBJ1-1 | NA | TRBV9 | CASSVEGTNTEAFF | TGTGCCAGCAGCGTTGAGGGAACTAACACTGAAGCTTTCTTT
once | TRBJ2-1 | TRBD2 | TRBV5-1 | CASSAGELHGEQFF | TGCGCCAGCAGCGCGGGGGAGCTCCACGGTGAGCAGTTCTTC
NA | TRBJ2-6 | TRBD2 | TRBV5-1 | CASSAGGSGANVLTF | TGCGCCAGCAGCGCGGGGGGATCTGGGGCCAACGTCCTGACTTTC
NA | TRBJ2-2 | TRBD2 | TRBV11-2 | CASSLDRLAGGTRTGELFF | TGTGCCAGCAGCTTAGATCGACTAGCGGGAGGGACAAGGACCGGGGAGCTGTTTTTT
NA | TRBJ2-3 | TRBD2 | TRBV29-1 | CSVDLGEGPGDTQYF | TGCAGCGTTGATCTGGGGGAGGGACCCGGGGATACGCAGTATTTT
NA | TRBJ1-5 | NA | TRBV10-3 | CAISEGNSGQPQHF | TGTGCCATCAGTGAGGGGAACTCGGGGCAGCCCCAGCATTTT
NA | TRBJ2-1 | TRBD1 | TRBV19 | CASSRSLSGTGGNEQFF | TGTGCCAGTAGTCGTTCTTTGTCGGGGACAGGAGGGAATGAGCAGTTCTTC
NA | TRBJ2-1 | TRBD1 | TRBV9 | CASSAGQGDYNEQFF | TGTGCCAGCAGCGCCGGACAGGGGGATTACAATGAGCAGTTCTTC
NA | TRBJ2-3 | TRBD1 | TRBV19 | CASSRQGSPTDTQYF | TGTGCCAGTAGTCGACAGGGGTCACCTACAGATACGCAGTATTTT
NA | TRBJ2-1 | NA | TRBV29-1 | CSVEGGSGYNEQFF | TGCAGCGTTGAAGGGGGTAGCGGCTACAATGAGCAGTTCTTC
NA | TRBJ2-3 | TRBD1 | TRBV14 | CASSQGADRLTDTQYF | TGTGCCAGCAGCCAAGGGGCGGACAGGCTCACAGATACGCAGTATTTT
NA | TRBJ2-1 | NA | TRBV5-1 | CASSQVGGWGNEQFF | TGCGCCAGCAGCCAAGTGGGAGGCTGGGGCAATGAGCAGTTCTTC
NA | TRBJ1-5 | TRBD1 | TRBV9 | CASSAGTGAQPQHF | TGTGCCAGCAGCGCCGGGACAGGGGCCCAGCCCCAGCATTTT
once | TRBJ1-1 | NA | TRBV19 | CASIRGRGTEAFF | TGTGCCAGTATTAGGGGCAGGGGTACTGAAGCTTTCTTT
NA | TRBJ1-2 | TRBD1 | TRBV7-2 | CASSRGTANYGYTF | TGTGCCAGCAGCCGGGGGACAGCTAACTATGGCTACACCTTC
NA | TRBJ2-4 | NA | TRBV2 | CASSGSGRTKNIQYF | TGTGCCAGCAGCGGTTCAGGCCGAACAAAAAACATTCAGTACTTC
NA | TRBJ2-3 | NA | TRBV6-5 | CASGVGASTDTQYF | TGTGCCAGCGGGGTGGGGGCATCAACAGATACGCAGTATTTT
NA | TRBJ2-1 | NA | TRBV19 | CASKRRGGEQFF | TGTGCCAGTAAGAGGAGGGGGGGGGAGCAGTTCTTC
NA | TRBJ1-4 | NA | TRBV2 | CASTGDGEKLFF | TGTGCCAGCACAGGGGATGGTGAAAAACTGTTTTTT
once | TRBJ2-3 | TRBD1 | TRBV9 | CASSVGVAGGRVTQYF | TGTGCCAGCAGCGTAGGTGTGGCAGGGGGCCGGGTTACGCAGTATTTT
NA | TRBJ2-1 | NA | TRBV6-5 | CASSRPYGDEQFF | TGTGCCAGCAGTCGACCGTACGGGGATGAGCAGTTCTTC
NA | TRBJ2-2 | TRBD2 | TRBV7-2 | CASSSHRGGTGELFF | TGTGCCAGCAGCTCCCACCGGGGGGGGACCGGGGAGCTGTTTTTT
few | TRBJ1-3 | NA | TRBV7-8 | CASSPPGGDTIYF | TGTGCCAGCAGCCCCCCCGGGGGGGACACCATATATTTT
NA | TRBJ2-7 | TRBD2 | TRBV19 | CASSTASGSPYEQYF | TGTGCCAGTAGCACTGCTAGCGGGAGCCCTTACGAGCAGTACTTC
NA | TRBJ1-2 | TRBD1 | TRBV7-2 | CASSHPRKQGRNYGYTF | TGTGCCAGCAGCCACCCCCGAAAACAGGGGCGGAACTATGGCTACACCTTC
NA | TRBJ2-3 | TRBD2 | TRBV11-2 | CASSLEGRGADTQYF | TGTGCCAGCAGCTTAGAGGGCCGGGGGGCAGATACGCAGTATTTT
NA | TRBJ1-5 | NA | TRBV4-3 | CASSPSTNQPQHF | TGCGCCAGCAGCCCCAGTACCAATCAGCCCCAGCATTTT
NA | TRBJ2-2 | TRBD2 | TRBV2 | CASSLAGGPSGELFF | TGTGCCAGCAGCTTAGCGGGAGGGCCGTCCGGGGAGCTGTTTTTT
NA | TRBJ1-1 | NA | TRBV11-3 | CASSQGYEAFF | TGTGCCAGCAGCCAGGGCTATGAAGCTTTCTTT
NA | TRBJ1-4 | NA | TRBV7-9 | CASSLRQDGEKLFF | TGTGCCAGCAGCTTAAGACAGGACGGGGAAAAACTGTTTTTT
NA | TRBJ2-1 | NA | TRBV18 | CASSPPSLGSRSYNEQFF | TGTGCCAGCTCACCACCGAGTCTTGGGAGCCGCTCCTACAATGAGCAGTTCTTC
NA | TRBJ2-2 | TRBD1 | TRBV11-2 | CASSPGQGTGELFF | TGTGCCAGCAGCCCCGGACAGGGGACCGGGGAGCTGTTTTTT